These 27 T cell receptor beta chains were all obtained from the same sample, sequenced in a study of blood T cell repertoires in COVID-19. The data were produced by immunoSEQ multiplex PCR, yet TCRdb's version contains in-frame clones alone and is incomplete. The data contain roughly 250,000 clones, approximately 86% of them singletons. The specimen was PBMCs or T cells enriched from blood (not recorded which). Source of these receptors: a woman in her twenties or thirties with acute COVID-19.

The rearrangement links TRBV18 to TRBJ1-1; tentatively, D is TRBD1 (6 bases). Per germline, CDR1 KGHSH and CDR2 LQKENI. CDR3 size: 15 residues. V lost 3 bases and J lost 6, with 17 bases in between. In DNA, the CDR3 is TGTGCCAGCTCACCGGGAGAAACAGGGTTCGCTGAAGCTTTCTTT. Encoded protein: CASSPGETGFAEAFF.

CDR3 in amino acids: CASSPYSGTLGEQYF. In nucleotides, the CDR3 is TGTGCCAGCAGCCCCTATAGCGGGACCCTGGGGGAGCAGTACTTC. The genes are TRBV7-9 and TRBJ2-7; 8 bases line up with TRBD2. Looked up from germline, CDR1 is SEHNR and CDR2 is FQNEAQ (reference sequence). V lost 5 bases, J lost 7 bases, and 13 bases stayed unmatched. The CDR3 runs to 15 residues.

The chain couples TRBV30 to TRBJ1-2; D is unclear. The CDR3 loop spans 17 amino acids. The germline V gene encodes CDR1 GTSNPN and CDR2 SVGIG (reference sequence). V dropped 2 bases and J dropped 4 bases, with 23 bases sitting between them. Here the CDR3 reads CAWSFPSRGGPLYGYTF. As DNA, the CDR3 is TGTGCCTGGAGTTTTCCGTCCCGGGGAGGACCCCTCTATGGCTACACCTTC.

With regard to this clone: Possible read error: a much larger clone is one base away. This chain links TRBV2 with TRBJ1-5, with D uncertain. Germline CDR1 reads SNHLY; CDR2 reads FYNNEI. V was trimmed by 5 bases and J by 0 bases, leaving 5 bases between them. The CDR3 contains 13 residues. CDR3 DNA: TGTGCCAGCAGTTCCCTTAGCAATCAGCCCCAGCATTTT. It codes for CASSSLSNQPQHF.

The chain employs TRBV28 and TRBJ1-3, with D tentatively TRBD1 (5 bases). The germline V gene has CDR1 MDHEN and CDR2 SYDVKM. V was trimmed by 6 bases and J by 4 bases, leaving 13 bases between them. The CDR3 contains 14 residues. The CDR3 DNA is TGTGCCAGCAGGGGGCAGCTGGACGGAAACACCATATATTTT. Translated, it gives CASRGQLDGNTIYF.

This clone has more than one count but fewer than ten. The V and J genes are TRBV7-3 and TRBJ2-3; D might be TRBD1 (5 bases). V was clipped by 1 base and J by 6 bases, with 14 bases between them. The CDR3 loop spans 15 amino acids. Germline CDR1 SGHTA, CDR2 FQGTGA. CDR3 nucleotide sequence: TGTGCCAGCAGCTTAAGCGCAGGGTCATCCGATACGCAGTATTTT. Residues: CASSLSAGSSDTQYF.

The rearrangement joins TRBV5-1 to TRBJ2-2; D possibly corresponds to TRBD2 (6 bases). The CDR3 extends over 16 amino acids. CDR1 and CDR2 (germline): SGHRS, YFSETQ. The V end lost 2 bases, the J end lost 2 bases, and 13 bases lay between the germline ends. The CDR3 here is CASSFIGTLNTGELFF. CDR3 DNA: TGCGCCAGCAGCTTTATTGGGACTTTAAACACCGGGGAGCTGTTTTTT. Full variable domain (remainder filled in from reference TRBV5-1 and TRBJ2-2): KAGVTQTPRYLIKTRGQQVTLSCSPISGHRSVSWYQQTPGQGLQFLFEYFSETQRNKGNFPGRFSGRQFSNSRSEMNVSTLELGDSALYLCASSFIGTLNTGELFFGEGSRLTVL.

The chain combines TRBV5-1 with TRBJ2-7, with 10 nucleotides matching TRBD2. Germline V gives CDR1 SGHRS, CDR2 YFSETQ. J gave up 4 bases and V 4 bases, and 14 bases lay outside the gene matches. This CDR3 has 17 residues. The DNA for the CDR3 is TGCGCCAGCAGCCCTATAGGGTTTAGCGGGGGGTCATACGAGCAGTACTTC. The encoded protein is CASSPIGFSGGSYEQYF.

This clone was observed once. V is TRBV28 and J is TRBJ2-5; TRBD2 matches at 7 bases. Trimming removed 8 bases from V and 5 bases from J; junction bases left unmatched: 8. CDR1 and CDR2 (germline): MDHEN, SYDVKM. The CDR3 consists of 13 residues. The CDR3 DNA is TGTGCCAGCGTTAGCGGGCATTGGGAGACCCAGTACTTC. Residues: CASVSGHWETQYF.

The CDR3 sequence: CASSPGLAGLLEQFF. The CDR3 coding sequence is TGTGCCAGCAGCCCAGGACTAGCGGGCCTCCTCGAGCAGTTCTTC. The chain carries TRBV5-6 and TRBJ2-1, with 11 positions matching TRBD2. Germline V gene data show CDR1 as SGHDT and CDR2 as YYEEEE. CDR3 length: 15 amino acids. With 4 bases clipped from V and 10 bases from J, the junction kept 10 bases outside the gene matches.

The J gene is TRBJ1-1, the V gene TRBV23-1; a weak D match, TRBD1 (5 bases). TRBV23-1 is an ORF, and what it does is uncertain. Trimming shortened V by 5 bases and J by 0 bases, and 13 bases separated the two germline ends. This CDR3 is 15 amino acids long. CDR3 amino acids: CASSKGTGMNTEAFF. The CDR3 DNA sequence: TGCGCCAGCAGTAAAGGAACAGGCATGAACACTGAAGCTTTCTTT.

The chain has TRBV30 and TRBJ2-7, with unresolved D. In germline, CDR1 is GTSNPN, CDR2 SVGIG (reference sequence). This CDR3 region has 11 residues. Deletions cut 1 base from V and 3 bases from J, with 4 bases between. CDR3 loop: CAWSESYEQYF. CDR3 nucleotides: TGTGCCTGGAGTGAGAGCTACGAGCAGTACTTC.

This clone was seen just once. This chain joins TRBV2 and TRBJ1-1; D is possibly TRBD1 (5 bases). The CDR3 spans 13 residues. Germline CDR1 is SNHLY and CDR2 is FYNNEI. The V end was cut by 7 bases, the J end by 3 bases, with 12 bases between. The DNA of the CDR3 is TGTGCCAGCACATTTGGAGGGGACACTGAAGCTTTCTTT. Translation: CASTFGGDTEAFF.

This clone was seen once. The rearrangement joins TRBV6-1 to TRBJ2-1, with 8 bases matching TRBD2. CDR1 and CDR2 from the germline V gene are MNHNS and SASEGT. Germline trimming cut 2 bases from V and 2 bases from J; bases unmatched to any gene: 5. The length of the CDR3 is 16 residues. The CDR3 coding sequence is TGTGCCAGCAGTGAATGGGGACTAGTTACCTACAATGAGCAGTTCTTC. Residues: CASSEWGLVTYNEQFF.

This clone was detected only a few times. The V and J genes are TRBV6-5 and TRBJ1-3, with 7 bases that match TRBD1. The CDR3 loop spans 15 amino acids. From germline, CDR1 is MNHEY and CDR2 SVGAGI. J gave up 1 base and V 6 bases, and 6 bases lay outside the gene matches. The CDR3 spells CASRPTGKSGNTIYF. The CDR3, as DNA: TGTGCCAGCAGGCCGACAGGGAAGTCTGGAAACACCATATATTTT.

The chain joins TRBV6-5 to TRBJ2-1, with D perhaps matching TRBD1 (5 bases). Looked up from germline, CDR1 is MNHEY and CDR2 is SVGAGI. Trimming removed 0 bases at V and 8 bases at J, with 11 bases between. The CDR3 covers 14 residues. CDR3 amino acids: CASSYSQGLYEQFF. The CDR3 bases are TGTGCCAGCAGTTACTCTCAGGGCTTATATGAGCAGTTCTTC.

V and J are TRBV9 and TRBJ1-4; tentative D call: TRBD1 (5 bases). V shed 3 bases and J shed 5 bases, with 17 bases lying between them. CDR3 length: 16 amino acids. Germline V gene sequence: CDR1 SGDLS, CDR2 YYNGEE. For the CDR3, the DNA is TGTGCCAGCAGCGAGGCCCCGGGCAGGGTAAATGAAAAACTGTTTTTT. Amino acid sequence: CASSEAPGRVNEKLFF.

This sequence joins TRBV28 and TRBJ2-5; 9 nucleotides match TRBD1. This CDR3 contains 14 residues. In germline, CDR1 is MDHEN, CDR2 SYDVKM. V dropped 3 bases and J dropped 4; count of bases not matched to a gene: 3. This CDR3 is CASSLTGGAETQYF. For the CDR3, the DNA is TGTGCCAGCAGTTTGACAGGGGGGGCAGAGACCCAGTACTTC.

The chain joins TRBV7-3 to TRBJ1-6; TRBD1 might be the D (6 bases). V lost 0 bases, J lost 4 bases, and 7 bases lay in between. Germline V gene lookup returns CDR1 SGHTA and CDR2 FQGTGA. This CDR3 comprises 15 residues. Written as DNA, the CDR3 is TGTGCCAGCAGCTTAACAGGGGGATATAATTCACCCCTCCACTTT. The encoded protein is CASSLTGGYNSPLHF. The variable domain in full, completed from reference TRBV7-3 and TRBJ1-6, reads GAGVSQTPSNKVTEKGKYVELRCDPISGHTALYWYRQSLGQGPEFLIYFQGTGAADDSGLPNDRFFAVRPEGSVSTLKIQRTERGDSAVYLCASSLTGGYNSPLHFGNGTRLTVT.

This sequence joins TRBV7-9 and TRBJ2-7; 9 nucleotides align to TRBD2. J lost 7 bases, V lost 4 bases, and 8 bases had no gene match. CDR3 length: 14 amino acids. Germline loops: CDR1 SEHNR, CDR2 FQNEAQ (reference sequence). The CDR3 is CASSSRSLAGEQYF. The CDR3 DNA sequence: TGTGCCAGCAGCTCAAGATCGCTAGCGGGAGAGCAGTACTTC.

The chain uses TRBV6-2 or TRBV6-3 and TRBJ1-5; 9 nucleotides align to TRBD1. The V segment lost 2 bases and the J segment 7 bases; nucleotides outside the gene matches: 12. Germline values: CDR1 MNHEY, CDR2 SVGEGT. CDR3 length: 17 residues. The CDR3 DNA reads TGTGCCAGCAGTTACGGTACAGGGGGCGCGAGCCGGCAGCCCCAGCATTTT. Protein: CASSYGTGGASRQPQHF.

The V and J genes are TRBV2 and TRBJ1-5; D remains unclear. Trimming took 4 bases from V and 3 from J, leaving 7 bases between them. This CDR3 contains 13 residues. CDR1 SNHLY and CDR2 FYNNEI come from the germline V gene. The CDR3 sequence: CASSGQVNQPQHF. The CDR3 coding sequence is TGTGCCAGCAGTGGGCAGGTCAATCAGCCCCAGCATTTT.

This chain uses TRBV27 with TRBJ2-4, with D possibly matching TRBD2 (5 bases). V was trimmed by 6 bases and J by 2 bases, leaving 8 bases between them. The CDR3 is 13 residues long. Germline CDR1 MNHEY, CDR2 SMNVEV (reference sequence). The CDR3 loop is CASRGLTKNIQYF. The CDR3 DNA reads TGTGCCAGCAGAGGACTGACCAAAAACATTCAGTACTTC.

This clone appeared a single time. The CDR3 bases are TGTGCCAGCAGCCCCTCGACCACGACAGGGCGAGGCTACACCTTC. This codes for CASSPSTTTGRGYTF. The rearrangement uses TRBV28 and TRBJ1-2, with TRBD1 matching over 7 bases. With V trimmed by 6 bases and J by 8 bases, 15 bases remained unmatched. The CDR3 totals 15 residues. CDR1 is MDHEN, CDR2 SYDVKM, per germline.

This clone showed up just once. This sequence joins TRBV27 and TRBJ2-7, with D perhaps matching TRBD2 (7 bases). The germline V gene has CDR1 MNHEY and CDR2 SMNVEV (reference sequence). The CDR3 extends over 12 amino acids. V was shortened by 7 bases and J by 6 bases, with 13 bases between the two germline ends. CDR3 DNA: TGTGCCAGCATTCCGAGGGGGGGCGAGCAGTACTTC. Encoded protein: CASIPRGGEQYF.

The chain employs TRBV30 and TRBJ1-6, with D possibly matching TRBD1 (5 bases). This CDR3 comprises 16 residues. The germline V gene has CDR1 GTSNPN and CDR2 SVGIG (reference sequence). V shed 3 bases and J shed 4 bases, with 16 bases lying between them. CDR3 coding DNA: TGTGCCTGGAGGCCCCCCAGGGTCAGTTATAATTCACCCCTCCACTTT. Translation gives CAWRPPRVSYNSPLHF. Complete variable domain (other parts from reference TRBV30 and TRBJ1-6): SQTIHQWPATLVQPVGSPLSLECTVEGTSNPNLYWYRQAAGRGLQLLFYSVGIGQISSEVPQNLSASRPQDRQFILSSKKLLLSDSGFYLCAWRPPRVSYNSPLHFGNGTRLTVT.

This clone was counted a single time. The V and J genes are TRBV6-5 and TRBJ2-3, with 9 positions matching TRBD2. Germline lookup yields CDR1 MNHEY and CDR2 SVGAGI. After removal of 7 bases from V and 5 bases from J, the junction contained 7 bases not matched to a gene. The CDR3 spans 14 residues. The CDR3 reads CASTPSGVRDTQYF. The CDR3 coding sequence is TGTGCCAGCACTCCTAGCGGGGTGAGAGATACGCAGTATTTT.